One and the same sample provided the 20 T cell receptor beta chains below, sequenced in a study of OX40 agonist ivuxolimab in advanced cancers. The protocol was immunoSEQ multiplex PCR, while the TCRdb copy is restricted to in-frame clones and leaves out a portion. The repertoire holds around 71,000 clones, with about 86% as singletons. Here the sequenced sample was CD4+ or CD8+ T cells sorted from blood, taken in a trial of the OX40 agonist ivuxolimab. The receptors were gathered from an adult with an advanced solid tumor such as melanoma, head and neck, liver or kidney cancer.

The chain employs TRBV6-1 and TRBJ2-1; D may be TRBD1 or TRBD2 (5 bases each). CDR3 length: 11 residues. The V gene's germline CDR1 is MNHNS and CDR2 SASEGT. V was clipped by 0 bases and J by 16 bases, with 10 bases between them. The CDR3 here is CASSEARRDFF. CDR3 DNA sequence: TGTGCCAGCAGTGAAGCGCGAAGGGACTTCTTC.

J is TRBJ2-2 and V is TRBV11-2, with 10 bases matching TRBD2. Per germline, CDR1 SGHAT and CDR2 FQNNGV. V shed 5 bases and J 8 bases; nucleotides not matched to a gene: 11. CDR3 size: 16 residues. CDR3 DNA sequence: TGTGCCAGCAGCACCGGACTAGCGGACTACGGGGGGGAGCTGTTTTTT. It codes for CASSTGLADYGGELFF.

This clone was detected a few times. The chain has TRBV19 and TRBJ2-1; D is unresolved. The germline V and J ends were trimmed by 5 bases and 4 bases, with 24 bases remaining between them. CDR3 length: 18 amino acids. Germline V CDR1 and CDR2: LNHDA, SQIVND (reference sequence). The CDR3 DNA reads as TGTGCCAGTAGTGACCTCTTGGGCTTGCGTCCACAATACAATGAGCAGTTCTTC. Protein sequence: CASSDLLGLRPQYNEQFF.

The CDR3 DNA sequence: TGTGCCAGCAGGCCGGGGACAGGGTTCTACGAGCAGTACTTC. Protein: CASRPGTGFYEQYF. The V call is TRBV6-6, the J call TRBJ2-7, with TRBD1 matching over 9 bases. Germline CDR1 reads MNHNY; CDR2 reads SVGAGI (reference sequence). The CDR3 sequence is 14 residues long. Trimming at V came to 6 bases and at J to 3 bases, leaving 6 bases not matched to a gene.

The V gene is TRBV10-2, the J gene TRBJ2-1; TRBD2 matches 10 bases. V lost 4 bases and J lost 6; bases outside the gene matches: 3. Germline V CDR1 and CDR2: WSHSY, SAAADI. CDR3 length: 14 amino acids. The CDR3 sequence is CASSASGSGNEQFF. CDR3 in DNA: TGCGCCAGCAGTGCTAGCGGGAGCGGCAATGAGCAGTTCTTC.

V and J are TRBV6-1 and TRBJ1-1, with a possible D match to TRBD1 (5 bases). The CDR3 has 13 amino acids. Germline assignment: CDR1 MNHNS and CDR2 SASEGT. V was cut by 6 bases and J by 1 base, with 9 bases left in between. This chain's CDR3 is CASRFGQNTEAFF. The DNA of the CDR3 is TGTGCCAGCAGGTTTGGACAGAACACTGAAGCTTTCTTT.

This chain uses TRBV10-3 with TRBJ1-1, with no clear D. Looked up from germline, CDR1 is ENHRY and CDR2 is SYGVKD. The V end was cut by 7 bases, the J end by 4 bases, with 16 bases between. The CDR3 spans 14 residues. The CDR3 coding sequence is TGTGCCATCAAGAGGACGGCCGTGGGCACTGAAGCTTTCTTT. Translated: CAIKRTAVGTEAFF.

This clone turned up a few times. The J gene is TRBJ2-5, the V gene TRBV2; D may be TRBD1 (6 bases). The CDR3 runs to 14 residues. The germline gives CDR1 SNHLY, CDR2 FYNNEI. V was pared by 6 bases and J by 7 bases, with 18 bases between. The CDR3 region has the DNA TGTGCCAGCAGGGACCCAACACGAGGGGGGACCCAGTACTTC. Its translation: CASRDPTRGGTQYF. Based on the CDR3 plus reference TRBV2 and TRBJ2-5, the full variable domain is EPEVTQTPSHQVTQMGQEVILRCVPISNHLYFYWYRQILGQKVEFLVSFYNNEISEKSEIFDDQFSVERPDGSNFTLKIRSTKLEDSAMYFCASRDPTRGGTQYFGPGTRLLVL.

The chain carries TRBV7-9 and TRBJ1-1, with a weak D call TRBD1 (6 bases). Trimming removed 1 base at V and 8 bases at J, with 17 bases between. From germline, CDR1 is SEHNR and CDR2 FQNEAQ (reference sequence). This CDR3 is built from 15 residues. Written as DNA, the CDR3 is TGTGCCAGCAGCTTAGACGGGTTGGGCCAGGGGGAAGCTTTCTTT. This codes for CASSLDGLGQGEAFF.

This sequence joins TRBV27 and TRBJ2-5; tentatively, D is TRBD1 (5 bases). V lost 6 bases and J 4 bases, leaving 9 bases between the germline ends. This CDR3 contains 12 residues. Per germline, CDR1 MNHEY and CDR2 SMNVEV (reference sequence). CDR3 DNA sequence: TGTGCCAGCAGGACCCAGGGAGAGACCCAGTACTTC. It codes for CASRTQGETQYF.

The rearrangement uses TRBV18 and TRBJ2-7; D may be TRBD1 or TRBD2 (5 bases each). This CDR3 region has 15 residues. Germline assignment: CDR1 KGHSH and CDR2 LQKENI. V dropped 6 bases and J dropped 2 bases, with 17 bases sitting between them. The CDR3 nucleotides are TGTGCCAGCTCCGAGGGGAGCGACAGAACCTACGAGCAGTACTTC. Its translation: CASSEGSDRTYEQYF.

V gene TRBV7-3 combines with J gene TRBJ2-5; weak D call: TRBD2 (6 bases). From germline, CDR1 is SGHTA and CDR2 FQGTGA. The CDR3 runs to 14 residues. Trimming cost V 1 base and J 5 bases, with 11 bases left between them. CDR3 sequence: CASSLMEGVETQYF. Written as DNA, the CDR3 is TGTGCCAGCAGCTTAATGGAGGGCGTCGAGACCCAGTACTTC.

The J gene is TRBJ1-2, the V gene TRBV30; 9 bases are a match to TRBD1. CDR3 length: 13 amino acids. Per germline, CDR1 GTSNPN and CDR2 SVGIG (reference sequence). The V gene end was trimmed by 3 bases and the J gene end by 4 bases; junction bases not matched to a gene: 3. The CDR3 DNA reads TGTGCCTGGAGCGGACAGGGGATCTATGGCTACACCTTC. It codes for CAWSGQGIYGYTF.

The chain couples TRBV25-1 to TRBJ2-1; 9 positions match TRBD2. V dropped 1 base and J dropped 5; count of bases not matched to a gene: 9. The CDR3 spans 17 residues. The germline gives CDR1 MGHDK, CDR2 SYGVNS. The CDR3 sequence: CASSEFPSGNINNEQFF. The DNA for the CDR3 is TGTGCCAGCAGTGAATTTCCTAGCGGGAACATTAACAATGAGCAGTTCTTC.

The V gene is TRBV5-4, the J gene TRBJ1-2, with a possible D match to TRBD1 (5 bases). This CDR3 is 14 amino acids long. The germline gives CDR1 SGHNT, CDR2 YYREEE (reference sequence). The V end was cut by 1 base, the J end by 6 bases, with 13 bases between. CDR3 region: CASSLTGYLHGYTF. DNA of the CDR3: TGTGCCAGCAGCTTGACAGGTTACCTTCATGGCTACACCTTC.

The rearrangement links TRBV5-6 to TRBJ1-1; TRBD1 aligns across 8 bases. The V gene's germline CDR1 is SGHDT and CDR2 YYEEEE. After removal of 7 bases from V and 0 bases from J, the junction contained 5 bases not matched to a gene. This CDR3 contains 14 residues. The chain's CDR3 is CASGGQGMNTEAFF. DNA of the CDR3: TGTGCCAGCGGAGGACAGGGAATGAACACTGAAGCTTTCTTT.

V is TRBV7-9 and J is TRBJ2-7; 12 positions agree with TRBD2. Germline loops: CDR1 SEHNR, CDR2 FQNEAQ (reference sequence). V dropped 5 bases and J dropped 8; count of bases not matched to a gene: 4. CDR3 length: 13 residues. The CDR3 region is CASSVGLAGKQYF. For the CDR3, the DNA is TGTGCCAGCAGCGTCGGACTAGCGGGAAAGCAGTACTTC.

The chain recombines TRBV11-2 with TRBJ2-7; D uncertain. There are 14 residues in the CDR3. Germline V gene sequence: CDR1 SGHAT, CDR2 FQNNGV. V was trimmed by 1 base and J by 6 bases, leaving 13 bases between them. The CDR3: CASSLALQSLEQYF. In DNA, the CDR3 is TGTGCCAGCAGCTTAGCGTTACAGTCCCTCGAGCAGTACTTC.

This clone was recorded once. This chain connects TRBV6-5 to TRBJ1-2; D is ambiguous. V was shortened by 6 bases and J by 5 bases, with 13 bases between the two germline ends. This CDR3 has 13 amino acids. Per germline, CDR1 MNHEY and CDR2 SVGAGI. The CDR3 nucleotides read TGTGCCAGCAGCTGGACCCTCGGGTATGGCTACACCTTC. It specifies CASSWTLGYGYTF.

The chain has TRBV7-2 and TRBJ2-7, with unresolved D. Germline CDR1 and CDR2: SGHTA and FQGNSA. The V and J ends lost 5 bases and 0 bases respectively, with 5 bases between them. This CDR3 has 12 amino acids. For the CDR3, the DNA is TGTGCCAGCAGCACAATCTCCTACGAGCAGTACTTC. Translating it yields CASSTISYEQYF.